One TCR beta chain is described in this entry. The antigen is undetermined. This specimen comes from a study of cytomegalovirus exposure and HLA in healthy donors. Whole-study findings and limits: Cytomegalovirus association was assigned to under 200 TCR beta chains.

TCRdb's copy holds only in-frame clones and misses some; the assay was immunoSEQ multiplex PCR. The sample lists fewer than 350,000 clones, approximately 88% occurring once. The CDR3 has 15 residues. From germline, CDR1 is MNHEY and CDR2 SMNVEV (reference sequence). J was trimmed by 0 bases and V by 6 bases; bases with no gene match: 6. The chain links TRBV27 to TRBJ2-7, with 9 bases fitting TRBD2. This clonotype was sampled from a woman younger than 30 in good health and CMV-seronegative. Sequences were obtained from PBMCs. The CDR3 DNA is TGTGCCAGCAGCCAGACTAGCGGAAGCTCCTACGAGCAGTACTTC. Amino acid sequence: CASSQTSGSSYEQYF.